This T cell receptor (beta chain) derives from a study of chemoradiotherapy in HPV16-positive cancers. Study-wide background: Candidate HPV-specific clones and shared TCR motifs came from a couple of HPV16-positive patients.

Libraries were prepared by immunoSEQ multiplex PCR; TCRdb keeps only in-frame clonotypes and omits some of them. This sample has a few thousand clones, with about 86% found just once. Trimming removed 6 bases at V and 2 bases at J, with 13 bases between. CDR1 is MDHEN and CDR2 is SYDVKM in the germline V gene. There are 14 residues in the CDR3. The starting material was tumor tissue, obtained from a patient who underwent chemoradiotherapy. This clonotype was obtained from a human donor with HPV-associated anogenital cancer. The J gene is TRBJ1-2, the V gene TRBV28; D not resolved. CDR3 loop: CASSPWGGNYGYTF. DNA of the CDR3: TGTGCCAGCAGCCCCTGGGGAGGGAACTATGGCTACACCTTC.